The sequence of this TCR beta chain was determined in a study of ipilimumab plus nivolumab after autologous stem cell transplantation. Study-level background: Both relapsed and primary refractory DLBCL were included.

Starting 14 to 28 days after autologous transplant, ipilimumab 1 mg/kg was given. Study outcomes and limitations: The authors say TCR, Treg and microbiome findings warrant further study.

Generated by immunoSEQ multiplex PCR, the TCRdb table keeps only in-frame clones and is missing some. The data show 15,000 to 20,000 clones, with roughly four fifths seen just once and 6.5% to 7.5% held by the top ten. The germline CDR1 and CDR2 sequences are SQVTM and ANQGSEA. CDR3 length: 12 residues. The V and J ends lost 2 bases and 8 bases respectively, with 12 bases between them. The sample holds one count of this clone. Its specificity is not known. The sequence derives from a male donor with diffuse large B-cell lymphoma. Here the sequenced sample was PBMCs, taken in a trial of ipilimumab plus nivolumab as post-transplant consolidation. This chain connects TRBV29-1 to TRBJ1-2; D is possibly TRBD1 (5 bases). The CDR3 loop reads CSVESGSHGYTF. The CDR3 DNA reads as TGCAGCGTTGAATCAGGGTCCCACGGCTACACCTTC.